This is a list of T cell receptor beta chains from one sample in a study of blood T cell repertoires in COVID-19. Libraries were prepared by immunoSEQ multiplex PCR; TCRdb keeps only in-frame clonotypes and omits some of them. Of some 150,000 clones listed, around 81% are singletons. Material: peripheral blood. The receptors originated from a man in his 60s with active or convalescent COVID-19. CDR3s include the opening cysteine and the closing phenylalanine or tryptophan. Fields, in order: clone size, J gene, V gene, D gene, CDR3 DNA, CDR3 protein. D genes are given only for firm matches. Some rows have no size entry. The others give once, few or many, or a class for an expanded clone.

few	TRBJ2-7	TRBV3-1/TRBV3-2	.	TGTGCCAGCAGCCAAGGTTTCTCGGAGCAGTACTTC	CASSQGFSEQYF
.	TRBJ2-6	TRBV25-1	.	TGTGCCAGCAGGAGCTCTGGGGCCAACGTCCTGACTTTC	CASRSSGANVLTF
.	TRBJ2-5	TRBV7-2	.	TGTGCCAGCGCCTCTGGGTTAGGAGGGGCGGGGGCGACCCAGTACTTC	CASASGLGGAGATQYF
once	TRBJ2-1	TRBV11-2	.	TGTGCCAGCAGCTTAGGACTCCCCGGGGACAATGAGCAGTTCTTC	CASSLGLPGDNEQFF
.	TRBJ1-1	TRBV7-9	.	TGTGCCAGCACCCTATACGAGGGGAACACTGAAGCTTTCTTT	CASTLYEGNTEAFF
.	TRBJ1-5	TRBV20-1	.	TGCAGTGCTAGTGATTACGAGGGCCCCCAGCATTTT	CSASDYEGPQHF
.	TRBJ2-5	TRBV5-4	.	TGTGCCAGCAGCTTAAGGGGAATCGAGACCCAGTACTTC	CASSLRGIETQYF
.	TRBJ1-2	TRBV12-5	TRBD1	TGTGCTAGTGGCCAGTTTACAGGGGGCGGATATGGCTACACCTTC	CASGQFTGGGYGYTF
few	TRBJ1-5	TRBV19	.	TGTGCCAGTAGTGACCCAGGGGCAGGGAAACTTCAGCCCCAGCATTTT	CASSDPGAGKLQPQHF
.	TRBJ2-5	TRBV15	.	TGTGCCACCAGCACCCCCTCGCCCACTAGGAATCAAGAGACCCAGTACTTC	CATSTPSPTRNQETQYF